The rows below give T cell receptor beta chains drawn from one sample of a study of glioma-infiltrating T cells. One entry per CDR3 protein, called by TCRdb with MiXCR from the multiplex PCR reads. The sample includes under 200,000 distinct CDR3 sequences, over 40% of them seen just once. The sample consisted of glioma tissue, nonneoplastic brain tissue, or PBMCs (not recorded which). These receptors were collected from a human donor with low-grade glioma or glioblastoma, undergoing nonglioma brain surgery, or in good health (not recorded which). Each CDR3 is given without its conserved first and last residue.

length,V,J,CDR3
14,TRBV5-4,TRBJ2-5,ASSLGLAGVSETQY
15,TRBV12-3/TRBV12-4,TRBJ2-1,ASFLVSGLAGDNEQF
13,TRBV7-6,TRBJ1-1,ASSALRGSSTEAF
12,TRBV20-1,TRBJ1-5,SARELGELSPQH
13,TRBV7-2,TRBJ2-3,ASSRLAVGTDTQY
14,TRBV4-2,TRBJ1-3,ASSQEVQSSGNTIY
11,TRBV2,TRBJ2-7,ASSESVAYEQY
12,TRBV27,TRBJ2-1,ASSLHGPAGEQF
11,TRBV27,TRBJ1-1,ASSWRMNTEDF
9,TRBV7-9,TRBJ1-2,ASSPEFQGT